The rows below give T cell receptor beta chains drawn from one sample of a study of blood T cell repertoires in COVID-19. Using immunoSEQ multiplex PCR, the repertoire was profiled, and TCRdb retains in-frame clones only, with some absent. Altogether some 120,000 clones are present, 83% being singletons, with the ten largest covering under 6%. The sequencing sample was made of peripheral blood. Receptors were obtained from a man older than 75 with active or convalescent COVID-19. Each CDR3 is given with its conserved first and last residue. The order of the fields is clone size, D gene, J gene, V gene, CDR3 protein, CDR3 DNA. The D gene is left open where the match is weak. Not every row has a clone size; where given, it reads once, few, many or a size class.

clone size: -; D gene: -; J gene: TRBJ2-7; V gene: TRBV27; CDR3 protein: CASSLFGADPYEQYF; CDR3 DNA: TGTGCCAGCAGTTTATTTGGGGCTGATCCCTACGAGCAGTACTTC
clone size: -; D gene: -; J gene: TRBJ2-1; V gene: TRBV9; CDR3 protein: CASSGRGDPPYNEQFF; CDR3 DNA: TGTGCCAGCAGCGGCAGGGGGGACCCTCCCTACAATGAGCAGTTCTTC
clone size: -; D gene: TRBD2; J gene: TRBJ2-7; V gene: TRBV6-5; CDR3 protein: CASTEEGGSSYEQYF; CDR3 DNA: TGTGCCAGCACCGAAGAGGGAGGGAGCTCCTACGAGCAGTACTTC
clone size: -; D gene: TRBD1; J gene: TRBJ1-4; V gene: TRBV5-1; CDR3 protein: CASSTGQGKGEKLFF; CDR3 DNA: TGCGCCAGCAGCACCGGACAGGGGAAGGGTGAAAAACTGTTTTTT
clone size: -; D gene: -; J gene: TRBJ1-3; V gene: TRBV4-3; CDR3 protein: CASSQEGGRQSSGNTIYF; CDR3 DNA: TGCGCCAGCAGCCAAGAGGGGGGACGGCAGAGCTCTGGAAACACCATATATTTT
clone size: many; D gene: TRBD2; J gene: TRBJ2-1; V gene: TRBV6-2/TRBV6-3; CDR3 protein: CASSLDPGLAVSSYNEQFF; CDR3 DNA: TGTGCCAGCAGCCTTGACCCGGGACTAGCGGTTAGCTCCTACAATGAGCAGTTCTTC
clone size: -; D gene: -; J gene: TRBJ2-5; V gene: TRBV9; CDR3 protein: CASSVEGNWEETQYF; CDR3 DNA: TGTGCCAGCAGCGTAGAGGGGAATTGGGAAGAGACCCAGTACTTC
clone size: -; D gene: TRBD2; J gene: TRBJ2-3; V gene: TRBV11-2; CDR3 protein: CASSFLAGELTQYF; CDR3 DNA: TGTGCCAGCAGCTTCCTAGCGGGCGAGCTTACGCAGTATTTT
clone size: -; D gene: TRBD1; J gene: TRBJ1-2; V gene: TRBV2; CDR3 protein: CASSPTGDYGYTF; CDR3 DNA: TGTGCCAGCAGCCCGACAGGGGACTATGGCTACACCTTC
clone size: -; D gene: -; J gene: TRBJ2-5; V gene: TRBV11-2; CDR3 protein: CASSSLLGQGSETQYF; CDR3 DNA: TGTGCCAGCAGCTCCCTCCTAGGGCAGGGTTCAGAGACCCAGTACTTC
clone size: -; D gene: TRBD1; J gene: TRBJ1-6; V gene: TRBV19; CDR3 protein: CASSFGTDKNSPLHF; CDR3 DNA: TGTGCCAGTAGCTTCGGGACAGACAAAAATTCACCCCTCCACTTT
clone size: -; D gene: -; J gene: TRBJ1-1; V gene: TRBV7-6; CDR3 protein: CASSPVGAMNTEAFF; CDR3 DNA: TGTGCCAGCAGCCCCGTAGGGGCCATGAACACTGAAGCTTTCTTT
clone size: -; D gene: TRBD1; J gene: TRBJ1-2; V gene: TRBV19; CDR3 protein: CASSHGTGEGYTF; CDR3 DNA: TGTGCCAGTAGCCACGGGACAGGGGAAGGCTACACCTTC
clone size: -; D gene: TRBD1; J gene: TRBJ2-7; V gene: TRBV18; CDR3 protein: CASSPDRAIHEQYF; CDR3 DNA: TGTGCCAGCTCTCCGGACAGGGCGATCCACGAGCAGTACTTC
clone size: -; D gene: -; J gene: TRBJ1-1; V gene: TRBV11-2; CDR3 protein: CASSLAENTEAFF; CDR3 DNA: TGTGCCAGCAGCTTAGCAGAGAACACTGAAGCTTTCTTT
clone size: -; D gene: -; J gene: TRBJ2-1; V gene: TRBV7-2; CDR3 protein: CASHPTSKRDEQFF; CDR3 DNA: TGTGCCAGCCACCCAACTTCCAAACGGGATGAGCAGTTCTTC
clone size: -; D gene: TRBD2; J gene: TRBJ2-3; V gene: TRBV9; CDR3 protein: CASSVLAGGADTQYF; CDR3 DNA: TGTGCCAGCAGCGTTCTGGCGGGGGGGGCAGATACGCAGTATTTT
clone size: few; D gene: -; J gene: TRBJ2-5; V gene: TRBV2; CDR3 protein: CASTPSMSQYF; CDR3 DNA: TGTGCCAGCACCCCCAGTATGTCCCAGTACTTC
clone size: few; D gene: TRBD1; J gene: TRBJ2-1; V gene: TRBV7-8; CDR3 protein: CASSLGGTGGPVANEQFF; CDR3 DNA: TGTGCCAGCAGCCTGGGGGGGACAGGGGGCCCCGTGGCCAATGAGCAGTTCTTC
clone size: -; D gene: -; J gene: TRBJ2-7; V gene: TRBV5-5; CDR3 protein: CASSGAGTNTYEQYF; CDR3 DNA: TGTGCCAGCAGCGGGGCCGGGACAAATACCTACGAGCAGTACTTC
clone size: -; D gene: -; J gene: TRBJ2-7; V gene: TRBV6-2/TRBV6-3; CDR3 protein: CASSYPTIGRF; CDR3 DNA: TGTGCCAGCAGTTACCCGACAATTGGTCGGTTC
clone size: -; D gene: TRBD1; J gene: TRBJ2-2; V gene: TRBV11-2; CDR3 protein: CASKLTGDTGELFF; CDR3 DNA: TGTGCCAGCAAATTGACAGGGGACACCGGGGAGCTGTTTTTT
clone size: once; D gene: TRBD2; J gene: TRBJ2-3; V gene: TRBV5-1; CDR3 protein: CASSLGTSGGPSTDTQYF; CDR3 DNA: TGCGCCAGCAGCTTGGGGACTAGCGGGGGCCCTAGCACAGATACGCAGTATTTT
clone size: few; D gene: TRBD1; J gene: TRBJ1-2; V gene: TRBV2; CDR3 protein: CASRSSPTGLSGYTF; CDR3 DNA: TGTGCCAGCAGATCCTCCCCGACAGGGCTTTCTGGCTACACCTTC
clone size: few; D gene: -; J gene: TRBJ2-7; V gene: TRBV7-2; CDR3 protein: CASSYGGYEQYF; CDR3 DNA: TGTGCCAGCAGTTACGGGGGCTACGAGCAGTACTTC
clone size: -; D gene: TRBD1; J gene: TRBJ2-1; V gene: TRBV5-6; CDR3 protein: CASSNTGTANEQFF; CDR3 DNA: TGTGCCAGCAGCAATACCGGGACAGCTAATGAGCAGTTCTTC
clone size: -; D gene: TRBD2; J gene: TRBJ2-1; V gene: TRBV29-1; CDR3 protein: CSVRRGAYNEQFF; CDR3 DNA: TGCAGCGTTCGTCGGGGGGCCTACAATGAGCAGTTCTTC
clone size: -; D gene: TRBD1; J gene: TRBJ1-1; V gene: TRBV7-2; CDR3 protein: CASRPTGGVSEAFF; CDR3 DNA: TGTGCCAGCAGACCGACAGGGGGAGTTTCTGAAGCTTTCTTT
clone size: -; D gene: -; J gene: TRBJ2-7; V gene: TRBV20-1; CDR3 protein: CSASNSYEQYF; CDR3 DNA: TGCAGTGCTAGCAACAGCTACGAGCAGTACTTC
clone size: -; D gene: -; J gene: TRBJ1-6; V gene: TRBV15; CDR3 protein: CATTPGVYNSPLHF; CDR3 DNA: TGTGCCACCACCCCGGGAGTCTATAATTCACCCCTCCACTTT
clone size: -; D gene: -; J gene: TRBJ1-1; V gene: TRBV4-1; CDR3 protein: CASSQEYRNTEAFF; CDR3 DNA: TGCGCCAGCAGCCAAGAGTACAGGAACACTGAAGCTTTCTTT
clone size: -; D gene: -; J gene: TRBJ1-2; V gene: TRBV3-1/TRBV3-2; CDR3 protein: CASSRGDYGYTF; CDR3 DNA: TGTGCCAGCAGCCGGGGAGACTATGGCTACACCTTC
clone size: -; D gene: -; J gene: TRBJ2-5; V gene: TRBV25-1; CDR3 protein: CASSELDFARETQYF; CDR3 DNA: TGTGCCAGCAGTGAATTGGACTTTGCCCGAGAGACCCAGTACTTC
clone size: -; D gene: -; J gene: TRBJ1-3; V gene: TRBV9; CDR3 protein: CASSRTTGSSGNTIYF; CDR3 DNA: TGTGCCAGCAGCAGAACCACAGGGAGCTCTGGAAACACCATATATTTT
clone size: -; D gene: -; J gene: TRBJ2-7; V gene: TRBV2; CDR3 protein: CADGDGTYEQYF; CDR3 DNA: TGTGCGGACGGTGACGGGACCTACGAGCAGTACTTC
clone size: -; D gene: -; J gene: TRBJ2-2; V gene: TRBV19; CDR3 protein: CASSGRGTGELFF; CDR3 DNA: TGTGCCAGTAGTGGAAGGGGAACCGGGGAGCTGTTTTTT
clone size: -; D gene: -; J gene: TRBJ2-5; V gene: TRBV21-1; CDR3 protein: CASSKEGGRQETQYF; CDR3 DNA: TGTGCCAGCAGCAAAGAAGGAGGGCGCCAAGAGACCCAGTACTTC
clone size: -; D gene: TRBD2; J gene: TRBJ2-4; V gene: TRBV19; CDR3 protein: CASSTNPYSGGPENIQYF; CDR3 DNA: TGTGCCAGTAGCACTAACCCTTATAGCGGGGGGCCCGAAAACATTCAGTACTTC
clone size: -; D gene: -; J gene: TRBJ2-2; V gene: TRBV11-2; CDR3 protein: CASSSQGTGELFF; CDR3 DNA: TGTGCCAGCAGCTCACAGGGAACCGGGGAGCTGTTTTTT
clone size: once; D gene: -; J gene: TRBJ2-3; V gene: TRBV3-1/TRBV3-2; CDR3 protein: CASSQDSVTDTQYF; CDR3 DNA: TGTGCCAGCAGCCAAGATAGCGTCACAGATACGCAGTATTTT
clone size: -; D gene: TRBD1; J gene: TRBJ2-3; V gene: TRBV5-6; CDR3 protein: CASSFSGTGSTDTQYF; CDR3 DNA: TGTGCCAGCAGCTTTTCCGGGACAGGTAGCACAGATACGCAGTATTTT
clone size: -; D gene: TRBD1; J gene: TRBJ2-2; V gene: TRBV19; CDR3 protein: CASKGQTGGPNTGELFF; CDR3 DNA: TGTGCCAGTAAAGGTCAAACAGGGGGTCCGAACACCGGGGAGCTGTTTTTT
clone size: -; D gene: TRBD1; J gene: TRBJ1-1; V gene: TRBV6-5; CDR3 protein: CASSWGQGKMNTEAFF; CDR3 DNA: TGTGCCAGCAGTTGGGGACAGGGTAAAATGAACACTGAAGCTTTCTTT
clone size: once; D gene: -; J gene: TRBJ1-4; V gene: TRBV14; CDR3 protein: CASSFQTGYNEKLFF; CDR3 DNA: TGTGCCAGCAGCTTTCAGACAGGTTATAATGAAAAACTGTTTTTT
clone size: -; D gene: TRBD2; J gene: TRBJ2-2; V gene: TRBV5-4; CDR3 protein: CASSHKRGGLGGELFF; CDR3 DNA: TGTGCCAGCAGCCACAAGCGGGGGGGCCTCGGCGGGGAGCTGTTTTTT
clone size: -; D gene: TRBD1; J gene: TRBJ2-3; V gene: TRBV7-8; CDR3 protein: CASSHRGVGDTQYF; CDR3 DNA: TGTGCCAGCAGCCACAGGGGTGTGGGAGATACGCAGTATTTT
clone size: -; D gene: TRBD1; J gene: TRBJ2-7; V gene: TRBV6-2/TRBV6-3; CDR3 protein: CASSSGTGGSEQYF; CDR3 DNA: TGTGCCAGCAGTTCCGGGACAGGGGGATCCGAGCAGTACTTC
clone size: -; D gene: -; J gene: TRBJ2-5; V gene: TRBV10-2; CDR3 protein: CASSEPGFQETQYF; CDR3 DNA: TGCGCCAGCAGTGAGCCGGGGTTCCAAGAGACCCAGTACTTC
clone size: -; D gene: TRBD1; J gene: TRBJ1-2; V gene: TRBV7-2; CDR3 protein: CASSIIRGLSYGYTF; CDR3 DNA: TGTGCCAGCAGTATTATCAGGGGGCTGAGCTATGGCTACACCTTC
clone size: -; D gene: TRBD1; J gene: TRBJ2-5; V gene: TRBV5-1; CDR3 protein: CASSSGTGRETQYF; CDR3 DNA: TGCGCCAGCAGCTCGGGGACAGGGAGGGAGACCCAGTACTTC
clone size: -; D gene: -; J gene: TRBJ1-2; V gene: TRBV12-3/TRBV12-4; CDR3 protein: CATRYGGGHGYTF; CDR3 DNA: TGTGCCACCCGGTACGGGGGGGGGCATGGCTACACCTTC
clone size: once; D gene: -; J gene: TRBJ2-2; V gene: TRBV7-2; CDR3 protein: CASSRPRGRTGELFF; CDR3 DNA: TGTGCCAGCAGCCGTCCCAGGGGACGGACCGGGGAGCTGTTTTTT
clone size: -; D gene: -; J gene: TRBJ1-5; V gene: TRBV7-8; CDR3 protein: CASGLQGASNQPQHF; CDR3 DNA: TGTGCCAGCGGATTACAGGGAGCCAGCAATCAGCCCCAGCATTTT
clone size: -; D gene: TRBD1; J gene: TRBJ1-2; V gene: TRBV4-1; CDR3 protein: CASSQSPDRDNGYTF; CDR3 DNA: TGCGCCAGCAGCCAATCCCCCGACAGGGACAACGGCTACACCTTC